Shown below are 12 T cell receptor beta chains from a single sample sequenced in a study of shared clonotypes between healthy human individuals. Some clones are missing from TCRdb's copy, which holds only in-frame ones; the method was immunoSEQ multiplex PCR. The table lists 2 million to 2.5 million clones, more than 85% of them singletons. Sequencing was performed on naive CD4+ T cells from PBMCs. Subset of the sample: CD45RA+ positively selected. The receptors here all came from a young man in good health. Some clones in this sample may be carry-over from other donors' samples.

J is TRBJ2-1 and V is TRBV11-2; TRBD1 might be the D (5 bases). The CDR3 loop spans 16 amino acids. Germline V gene lookup returns CDR1 SGHAT and CDR2 FQNNGV. V gave up 1 base and J gave up 4 bases, with 14 bases separating them. CDR3 nucleotide sequence: TGTGCCAGCAGCTTAGGGATGGAAGACAGTTACAATGAGCAGTTCTTC. Amino acid sequence: CASSLGMEDSYNEQFF.

This chain links TRBV28 with TRBJ2-6; the D gene is possibly TRBD1 (6 bases). The CDR3 loop spans 16 amino acids. Germline V gives CDR1 MDHEN, CDR2 SYDVKM. V gave up 7 bases and J gave up 0 bases, with 13 bases separating them. CDR3 sequence reads: CASTRPGVSGANVLTF. DNA of the CDR3: TGTGCCAGCACCAGACCAGGGGTCTCTGGGGCCAACGTCCTGACTTTC.

J is TRBJ2-1 and V is TRBV11-2; 8 bases line up with TRBD2. In germline, CDR1 is SGHAT, CDR2 FQNNGV. The CDR3 totals 16 residues. V was clipped by 3 bases and J by 2 bases; unmatched bases: 6. The CDR3 is CASSFFVGRAYNEQFF. The CDR3 DNA is TGTGCCAGCAGCTTCTTTGTCGGGAGGGCCTACAATGAGCAGTTCTTC. Combining the CDR3 with reference TRBV11-2 and TRBJ2-1 gives the whole variable domain EAGVAQSPRYKIIEKRQSVAFWCNPISGHATLYWYQQILGQGPKLLIQFQNNGVVDDSQLPKDRFSAERLKGVDSTLKIQPAKLEDSAVYLCASSFFVGRAYNEQFFGPGTRLTVL.

Only a few counts were recorded for this clone. This CDR3 is also generated by other DNA sequences in the sample. The chain has TRBV5-1 and TRBJ1-1, with TRBD1 matching 8 bases. This CDR3 contains 13 residues. After removal of 4 bases from V and 4 bases from J, the junction contained 3 bases not matched to a gene. Germline lookup yields CDR1 SGHRS and CDR2 YFSETQ. CDR3 loop: CASSATGGTEAFF. In nucleotides, the CDR3 is TGCGCCAGCAGCGCCACAGGGGGCACTGAAGCTTTCTTT.

The rearrangement joins TRBV7-2 to TRBJ1-2, with D possibly TRBD1 on 6 matching bases. From germline, CDR1 is SGHTA and CDR2 FQGNSA. Trimming shortened V by 4 bases and J by 4 bases, and 10 bases separated the two germline ends. This CDR3 contains 13 residues. The CDR3 sequence is CASSYRVSYGYTF. CDR3 in DNA: TGTGCCAGCAGCTACAGGGTTAGCTATGGCTACACCTTC. Looking up the rest from reference TRBV7-2 and TRBJ1-2 gives the full variable domain: GAGVSQSPSNKVTEKGKDVELRCDPISGHTALYWYRQSLGQGLEFLIYFQGNSAPDKSGLPSDRFSAERTGGSVSTLTIQRTQQEDSAVYLCASSYRVSYGYTFGSGTRLTVV.

V gene TRBV21-1 combines with J gene TRBJ2-2; TRBD1, the D gene given by the table, was not confirmed from the DNA. TRBV21-1 is described as a pseudogene. CDR3 size: 18 residues. As DNA, the CDR3 is TGTGCCAGCAGATTGACTGGACAGGGACCATTGAACACCGGGGAGCTGTTTTTT. This translates into CASRLTGQGPLNTGELFF.

The chain couples TRBV4-2 to TRBJ2-1, with 15 positions matching TRBD2. This CDR3 spans 20 amino acids. Germline V gene lookup returns CDR1 LGHNA and CDR2 YNFKEQ. J gave up 9 bases and V 0 bases, and 15 bases lay outside the gene matches. CDR3 region: CASSQDMGSRTSGRVGEQFF. CDR3 nucleotide sequence: TGTGCCAGCAGCCAAGATATGGGATCCCGGACTAGCGGGAGGGTAGGTGAGCAGTTCTTC.

A remark on this clone: The sample contains more than one DNA sequence encoding this CDR3. CDR3 sequence: CASSLGPRSYEQYF. CDR3 bases: TGCGCCAGCAGCTTGGGGCCGCGCTCCTACGAGCAGTACTTC. The chain joins TRBV5-1 to TRBJ2-7; D gene unclear. The germline gives CDR1 SGHRS, CDR2 YFSETQ. CDR3 length equals 14 residues. V was cut by 0 bases and J by 0 bases, with 7 bases left in between.

The V call is TRBV25-1, the J call TRBJ2-7; TRBD1 matches at 7 bases. Germline CDR1 and CDR2: MGHDK and SYGVNS. The CDR3 runs to 14 residues. J was trimmed by 5 bases and V by 1 base; bases with no gene match: 5. CDR3 nucleotides: TGTGCCAGCAGTGAATTTACAGGGGCTCACGAGCAGTACTTC. The encoded protein is CASSEFTGAHEQYF.

The chain employs TRBV18 and TRBJ1-1, with D unresolved. Trimming removed 4 bases from V and 1 base from J, with 13 bases in between. Germline V lookup: CDR1 KGHSH, CDR2 LQKENI. The CDR3 totals 15 residues. In nucleotides, the CDR3 is TGTGCCAGCTCACTAGGGATGTTGGGGAACACTGAAGCTTTCTTT. Protein: CASSLGMLGNTEAFF.

Notes on this clone: The same CDR3 also results from other DNA sequences found in this sample. V and J are TRBV28 and TRBJ1-5; D perhaps matches TRBD1 (6 bases). Between the trimmed V and J ends, which lost 6 bases and 1 base, there was a span of 10 bases. Germline-derived CDR1 and CDR2 are MDHEN and SYDVKM. The CDR3 is 14 residues long. In DNA, the CDR3 is TGTGCCAGCAGACCTGGACAGAGCAATCAGCCCCAGCATTTT. Its protein product is CASRPGQSNQPQHF.

The rearrangement links TRBV6-1 to TRBJ2-7; TRBD2 is a possible D gene (6 bases). V lost 4 bases, J lost 5 bases, and 21 bases lay in between. Germline-derived CDR1 and CDR2 are MNHNS and SASEGT. The CDR3 extends over 16 amino acids. The CDR3: CASSGEEGSPTNEQYF. Here the CDR3 DNA reads TGTGCCAGCAGTGGAGAGGAGGGTAGTCCCACCAACGAGCAGTACTTC.